What follows are 23 T cell receptor beta chains derived from one specimen sequenced in a study of cytomegalovirus exposure and HLA in healthy donors. Use of 60 Vbeta and 13 Jbeta primers characterized the PCR. The method was immunoSEQ multiplex PCR; TCRdb's version includes in-frame clones alone and lacks a portion of them. The sample has under 150,000 clones, roughly 79% seen once. Sequenced sample: PBMCs. The receptors were gathered from a man younger than 40 in good health and CMV-seronegative.

The chain carries TRBV6-5 and TRBJ1-2; a possible D gene is TRBD1 (5 bases). The germline V and J ends were trimmed by 4 bases and 4 bases, with 19 bases remaining between them. The germline V gene encodes CDR1 MNHEY and CDR2 SVGAGI. CDR3 length equals 16 residues. The CDR3 nucleotides are TGTGCCAGCAGTTCACCCGGAAGCACAGGCAGCTATGGCTACACCTTC. Translated: CASSSPGSTGSYGYTF.

This rearrangement joins TRBV9 to TRBJ1-1; D might be TRBD1 (5 bases). This CDR3 has 15 residues. Between the trimmed V and J ends, which lost 4 bases and 3 bases, there was a span of 16 bases. The germline CDR1 and CDR2 sequences are SGDLS and YYNGEE. The CDR3 sequence is CASSPPGGVDTEAFF. DNA for the CDR3: TGTGCCAGCAGCCCACCCGGGGGTGTCGACACTGAAGCTTTCTTT.

The V gene is TRBV5-6, the J gene TRBJ2-7; D not certain. Trimming stripped 8 bases from V and 6 bases from J, with 21 bases between. This CDR3 contains 14 residues. Germline CDR1 reads SGHDT; CDR2 reads YYEEEE. As DNA, the CDR3 is TGTGCCAGTCGCGCCGCCTGGTCGGAGTCCGAGCAGTACTTC. This sequence encodes CASRAAWSESEQYF. Drawing the rest from reference TRBV5-6 and TRBJ2-7, the complete variable domain is DAGVTQSPTHLIKTRGQQVTLRCSPKSGHDTVSWYQQALGQGPQFIFQYYEEEERQRGNFPDRFSGHQFPNYSSELNVNALLLGDSALYLCASRAAWSESEQYFGPGTRLTVT.

CDR3 amino acids: CASSLDIYRAGYTF. CDR3 nucleotide sequence: TGTGCCAGCAGCTTAGATATTTACAGGGCTGGCTACACCTTC. The V call is TRBV11-2, the J call TRBJ1-2; D possibly corresponds to TRBD1 (6 bases). The CDR3 consists of 14 residues. Germline V CDR1 and CDR2: SGHAT, FQNNGV. V lost 0 bases to trimming and J lost 7 bases, with 12 bases between them. The full variable domain, completed using reference TRBV11-2 and TRBJ1-2, is EAGVAQSPRYKIIEKRQSVAFWCNPISGHATLYWYQQILGQGPKLLIQFQNNGVVDDSQLPKDRFSAERLKGVDSTLKIQPAKLEDSAVYLCASSLDIYRAGYTFGSGTRLTVV.

This CDR3 reads CAWSVIGQPYEQYF. For the CDR3, the DNA is TGTGCCTGGAGTGTTATAGGACAGCCCTACGAGCAGTACTTC. The J gene is TRBJ2-7, the V gene TRBV30, with TRBD1 as a possible D gene (6 bases). Germline values: CDR1 GTSNPN, CDR2 SVGIG (reference sequence). Trimming removed 0 bases from V and 2 bases from J, with 11 bases in between. The CDR3 contains 14 residues.

The chain employs TRBV7-9 and TRBJ1-1, with 7 bases aligning to TRBD1. The CDR3 totals 14 residues. V dropped 3 bases and J dropped 0; count of bases not matched to a gene: 1. Germline V lookup: CDR1 SEHNR, CDR2 FQNEAQ (reference sequence). The CDR3, as DNA: TGTGCCAGCAGCTTTGACAGGGTGAACACTGAAGCTTTCTTT. Protein product: CASSFDRVNTEAFF. Full variable domain (outside the CDR3, taken from reference TRBV7-9 and TRBJ1-1): DTGVSQNPRHKITKRGQNVTFRCDPISEHNRLYWYRQTLGQGPEFLTYFQNEAQLEKSRLLSDRFSAERPKGSFSTLEIQRTEQGDSAMYLCASSFDRVNTEAFFGQGTRLTVV.

This sequence joins TRBV6-5 and TRBJ1-4, with D perhaps TRBD1 (6 bases). Germline V gene sequence: CDR1 MNHEY, CDR2 SVGAGI. V was clipped by 7 bases and J by 10 bases, with 16 bases between them. This CDR3 has 13 amino acids. The CDR3 here is CASTYRTEGKLFF. CDR3 nucleotide sequence: TGTGCCAGCACCTACCGGACAGAAGGAAAACTGTTTTTT.

A remark on this clone: The sample has other DNA sequences that encode this CDR3 too. This chain connects TRBV7-6 to TRBJ1-4, with 8 positions matching TRBD1. Trimming at V came to 6 bases and at J to 7 bases, leaving 7 bases not matched to a gene. The germline V gene encodes CDR1 SGHVS and CDR2 FNYEAQ. This CDR3 comprises 14 residues. This CDR3 is CASSPGQGGEKLFF. CDR3 in DNA: TGTGCCAGCAGTCCAGGACAGGGTGGTGAAAAACTGTTTTTT.

The chain couples TRBV28 to TRBJ2-7; D might be TRBD1 (7 bases). This CDR3 is 12 amino acids long. V lost 7 bases and J 6 bases, leaving 13 bases between the germline ends. CDR1 MDHEN and CDR2 SYDVKM come from the germline V gene. As DNA, the CDR3 is TGTGCCAGCACCTCCAGGGGGGTCGAGCAGTACTTC. It is translated as CASTSRGVEQYF.

This clone has just a few counts. J is TRBJ2-1 and V is TRBV19, with 11 bases identical to TRBD2. The CDR3 sequence is 18 residues long. Germline-derived CDR1 and CDR2 are LNHDA and SQIVND (reference sequence). Trimming took 6 bases from V and 6 from J; bases not matched to a gene: 16. The CDR3 DNA is TGTGCCAGTAGGCTTTTTTTTTCCGGACTAGCGGGCCTCAATGAGCAGTTCTTC. Amino acid sequence: CASRLFFSGLAGLNEQFF.

V usage is TRBV5-1 and J usage is TRBJ1-5, with TRBD1 matching over 9 bases. Germline CDR1 is SGHRS and CDR2 is YFSETQ. Germline trimming cut 2 bases from V and 0 bases from J; bases unmatched to any gene: 0. The length of the CDR3 is 15 residues. The CDR3 DNA is TGCGCCAGCAGCTTACAGGGGGCTAGCAATCAGCCCCAGCATTTT. Protein product: CASSLQGASNQPQHF.

The V gene is TRBV7-6, the J gene TRBJ1-4; weak D call: TRBD1 (5 bases). The CDR3 runs 19 residues. Germline V gene lookup returns CDR1 SGHVS and CDR2 FNYEAQ. Trimming removed 5 bases from V and 0 bases from J, with 22 bases in between. Here the CDR3 reads CASSERSQGSFATNEKLFF. In nucleotides, the CDR3 is TGTGCCAGCAGCGAGCGATCCCAGGGCTCTTTTGCAACTAATGAAAAACTGTTTTTT.

On this clone: This CDR3 is also generated by other DNA sequences in the sample. This chain joins TRBV7-3 and TRBJ2-7, with 9 bases matching TRBD2. Trimming removed 2 bases from V and 2 bases from J; junction bases left unmatched: 1. The germline V gene encodes CDR1 SGHTA and CDR2 FQGTGA. The CDR3 has 14 amino acids. CDR3 sequence reads: CASSLGGGAYEQYF. CDR3 sequence (DNA): TGTGCCAGCAGCTTAGGCGGGGGGGCCTACGAGCAGTACTTC.

This clone was found a few times. The chain carries TRBV7-8 and TRBJ2-5; 14 bases map to TRBD2. The CDR3 length is 18 residues. The V gene's germline CDR1 is SGHVS and CDR2 FQNEAQ. V lost 3 bases, J lost 4 bases, and 10 bases stayed unmatched. The CDR3 here is CASSFQERLAGGLETQYF. CDR3 DNA: TGTGCCAGCAGCTTCCAAGAACGACTAGCGGGGGGGCTAGAGACCCAGTACTTC.

The chain joins TRBV6-1 to TRBJ2-1; D is unclear. The ends were cut back, 7 bases at V and 5 bases at J, with 15 bases in the middle. The CDR3 covers 14 residues. Germline CDR1 MNHNS, CDR2 SASEGT. DNA for the CDR3: TGTGCCAGCAAATGGCTCTCCCACAACAATGAGCAGTTCTTC. It translates to CASKWLSHNNEQFF.

This clone was observed a single time. The gene calls are TRBV7-2 and TRBJ1-1, with 9 positions matching TRBD1. The CDR3 is made up of 15 amino acids. Germline assignment: CDR1 SGHTA and CDR2 FQGNSA. The V gene end was trimmed by 5 bases and the J gene end by 5 bases; junction bases not matched to a gene: 9. This CDR3 is CASSGRTGAETEAFF. CDR3 coding DNA: TGTGCCAGCAGCGGAAGGACAGGGGCGGAGACTGAAGCTTTCTTT. The whole variable domain, filled in from reference TRBV7-2 and TRBJ1-1, reads GAGVSQSPSNKVTEKGKDVELRCDPISGHTALYWYRQSLGQGLEFLIYFQGNSAPDKSGLPSDRFSAERTGGSVSTLTIQRTQQEDSAVYLCASSGRTGAETEAFFGQGTRLTVV.

A word on this clone: This CDR3 is also generated by other DNA sequences in the sample. J is TRBJ2-7 and V is TRBV7-3; D is undetermined. Germline lookup yields CDR1 SGHTA and CDR2 FQGTGA. V was trimmed by 1 base and J by 4 bases, leaving 8 bases between them. The CDR3 totals 13 residues. The CDR3 DNA follows: TGTGCCAGCAGCTTAAGTTCGTCGTACGAGCAGTACTTC. Protein product: CASSLSSSYEQYF.

This clone has just a few counts. In DNA, the CDR3 is TGTGCCAGCAGCCCTCGACAGGGCCTTAATGAAAAACTGTTTTTT. As protein: CASSPRQGLNEKLFF. This sequence joins TRBV7-2 and TRBJ1-4; the match to TRBD1 covers 7 bases. Trimming took 5 bases from V and 4 from J; bases not matched to a gene: 7. The CDR3 has 15 amino acids. Per the germline V gene, CDR1 is SGHTA and CDR2 is FQGNSA.

The chain recombines TRBV30 with TRBJ1-5, with TRBD1 matching 7 bases. V was pared by 2 bases and J by 11 bases, with 15 bases of the junction left unmatched. The CDR3 has 15 residues. Germline CDR1 and CDR2: GTSNPN and SVGIG (reference sequence). DNA for the CDR3: TGTGCCTGGAGTATCCGGGACAGACCCGGTTGGGCCCAGCATTTT. Encoded protein: CAWSIRDRPGWAQHF. Full variable domain (remainder filled in from reference TRBV30 and TRBJ1-5): SQTIHQWPATLVQPVGSPLSLECTVEGTSNPNLYWYRQAAGRGLQLLFYSVGIGQISSEVPQNLSASRPQDRQFILSSKKLLLSDSGFYLCAWSIRDRPGWAQHFGDGTRLSIL.

The CDR3 DNA follows: TGTGCCTGGAGCCCCGGTCGAGCGGGGCCTTACAATGAGCAGTTCTTC. Translated, it gives CAWSPGRAGPYNEQFF. This rearrangement joins TRBV30 to TRBJ2-1; 7 positions agree with TRBD2. The CDR3 length is 16 residues. The V gene end was trimmed by 3 bases and the J gene end by 4 bases; junction bases not matched to a gene: 12. Per germline, CDR1 GTSNPN and CDR2 SVGIG (reference sequence).

The CDR3 reads CASSDYEQYF. As DNA, the CDR3 is TGTGCCAGCAGTGATTACGAGCAGTACTTC. This chain uses TRBV28 with TRBJ2-5; D gene unclear. The end of the DNA is better explained by TRBJ2-7, so the J call may be wrong. From germline, CDR1 is MDHEN and CDR2 SYDVKM. The CDR3 sequence is 10 residues long.

V gene TRBV5-1 combines with J gene TRBJ2-5; 7 bases are a match to TRBD1. Germline loops: CDR1 SGHRS, CDR2 YFSETQ. The V gene end was trimmed by 4 bases and the J gene end by 3 bases; junction bases not matched to a gene: 6. CDR3 length equals 14 residues. In DNA, the CDR3 is TGCGCCAGCAGCACGGGACAGATAAAAGAGACCCAGTACTTC. Translation: CASSTGQIKETQYF.

The genes are TRBV30 and TRBJ2-5, with TRBD2 matching 8 bases. CDR1 GTSNPN and CDR2 SVGIG come from the germline V gene (reference sequence). CDR3 size: 13 residues. J lost 2 bases, V lost 5 bases, and 4 bases had no gene match. The CDR3 DNA reads as TGTGCCTGGGCGGGACTAGGTCAAGAGACCCAGTACTTC. Its translation is CAWAGLGQETQYF.